The T cell receptor beta chain described here comes from a study of CD8+ T cells in alopecia areata. General study findings and limits: Normal skin contains resident alphabeta T cells, and these are also sequenced in scalp samples. Whereas mice showed it more clearly, TCR sharing across patients was murkier, possibly because of HLA.

With 1 base clipped from V and 2 bases from J, the junction kept 3 bases outside the gene matches. The CDR3 spans 16 residues. From germline, CDR1 is LNHNV and CDR2 YYDKDF (reference sequence). On this clone itself: Its matching antigen is unknown.

As the sequencing template, cDNA was produced by extracting RNA and reverse transcribing it. Profiled with immunoSEQ multiplex PCR; TCRdb holds only in-frame clones, not every one. Of some 240,000 clones in the sample, around 62% were seen once. Sorting of CD4+ and CD8+ T cells was performed on PBMCs. The chain combines TRBV15 with TRBJ1-2, with 11 bases lining up with TRBD1. The TCR comes from a human donor with alopecia areata. The sequences come from CD4+ T cells sorted from blood, collected at week 0. CDR3 sequence (DNA): TGTGCCACCAGCAGAGGGACAGGGGGCAGGAACTATGGCTACACCTTC. This sequence encodes CATSRGTGGRNYGYTF.